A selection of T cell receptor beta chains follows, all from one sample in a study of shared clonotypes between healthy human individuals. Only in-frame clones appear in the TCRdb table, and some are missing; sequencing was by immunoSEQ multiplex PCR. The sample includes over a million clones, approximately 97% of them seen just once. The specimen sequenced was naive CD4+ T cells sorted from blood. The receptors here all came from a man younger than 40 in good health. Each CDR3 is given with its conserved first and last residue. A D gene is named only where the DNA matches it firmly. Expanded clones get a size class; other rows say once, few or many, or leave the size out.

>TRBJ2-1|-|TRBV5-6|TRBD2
TGTGCCAGCAGCTTCCCTAGCGGGAGGGCAAATGAGCAGTTCTTC
CASSFPSGRANEQFF
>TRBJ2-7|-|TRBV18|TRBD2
TGTGCCAGCTCATTACTAGCGGACCCCTACGAGCAGTACTTC
CASSLLADPYEQYF
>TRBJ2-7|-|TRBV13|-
TGTGCCAGCAGCCTCCCGAGCTCCTACGAGCAGTACTTC
CASSLPSSYEQYF
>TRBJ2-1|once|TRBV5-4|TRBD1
TGTGCCAGCAGCTTTGGACAGGGAGCCCTTTATGAGCAGTTCTTC
CASSFGQGALYEQFF
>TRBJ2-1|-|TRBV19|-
TGTGCCAGTAGTATACGGCCAGCTAGACTGATTGGCGATGAGCAGTTCTTC
CASSIRPARLIGDEQFF
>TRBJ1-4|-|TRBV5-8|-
TGTGCCAGCAGCCTGGGATGGGGAAGTTCGACTAATGAAAAACTGTTTTTT
CASSLGWGSSTNEKLFF
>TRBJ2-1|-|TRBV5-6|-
TGTGCCAGCAGCCCCAGCCCCGAATTTATCCCTGCCTCGTGGTTCTTC
CASSPSPEFIPASWFF
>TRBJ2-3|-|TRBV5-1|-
TGCGCCAGCAGCTACTCGGCTAGTAGGACAGATACGCAGTATTTT
CASSYSASRTDTQYF
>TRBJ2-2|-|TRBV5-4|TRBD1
TGTGCCAGCAGCCCGGGACAGGGGGCGACCGGGGAGCTGTTTTTT
CASSPGQGATGELFF
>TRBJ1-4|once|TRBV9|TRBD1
TGTGCCAGCAGCGTAGCTACAGGGGCGCAGGAAAAACTGTTTTTT
CASSVATGAQEKLFF
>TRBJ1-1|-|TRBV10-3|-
TGTGCCATCAAGTCCTCCCCTGGACCAGAAGCTTTCTTT
CAIKSSPGPEAFF
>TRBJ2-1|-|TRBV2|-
TGTGCCAGCGACGGGGGTTACAATGAGCAGTTCTTC
CASDGGYNEQFF
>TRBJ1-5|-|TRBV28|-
TGTGCCAGCAGTTTGATTCCTAGTGGTCAGCCCCAGCATTTT
CASSLIPSGQPQHF
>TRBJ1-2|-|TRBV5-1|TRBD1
TGCGCCAGCAGCTTGTTCCAGGGGGCGGACTATGGCTACACCTTC
CASSLFQGADYGYTF
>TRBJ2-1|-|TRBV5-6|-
TGTGCCAGCAGCTTGGCAGCTTATGAGCAGTTCTTC
CASSLAAYEQFF
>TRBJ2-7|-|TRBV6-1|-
TGTGCCAGCAGTGCGGGGATCCACGAGCAGTACTTC
CASSAGIHEQYF
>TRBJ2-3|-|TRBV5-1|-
TGCGCCAGCAGCAAGGGTCCCGAGGATACGCAGTATTTT
CASSKGPEDTQYF
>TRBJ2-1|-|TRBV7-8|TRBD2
TGTGCCAGCAGCCAAGGCCATGCCCTACTAGCGGGAGCCCATGGTCGCAATGAGCAGTTCTTC
CASSQGHALLAGAHGRNEQFF
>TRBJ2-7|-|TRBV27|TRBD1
TGTGCCAGCAGTTTAGCCCGGGACAGGGGTGAGCAGTACTTC
CASSLARDRGEQYF
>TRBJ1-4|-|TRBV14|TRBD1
TGTGCCAGCAGCCAAGAAGGCAGGGGGCGGGAAAAACTGTTTTTT
CASSQEGRGREKLFF
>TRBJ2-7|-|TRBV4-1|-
TGCGCCAGCAGCCTTGAAAAGGCAGGGACAAGCTACGAGCAGTACTTC
CASSLEKAGTSYEQYF
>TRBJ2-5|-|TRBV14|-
TGTGCCAGCAGCCAGTTTGGGCTCGAAGAGACCCAGTACTTC
CASSQFGLEETQYF
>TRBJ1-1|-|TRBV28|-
TGTGCCAGCAGTCTTAACCCACAGGGATTAGGGACTGAAGCTTTCTTT
CASSLNPQGLGTEAFF
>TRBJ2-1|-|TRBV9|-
TGTGCCAGCAGCCTGAGGCCGTACAATGAGCAGTTCTTC
CASSLRPYNEQFF
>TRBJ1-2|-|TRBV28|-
TGTGCCAGCAGTTTTCGGGATGGAACTAACTATGGCTACACCTTC
CASSFRDGTNYGYTF
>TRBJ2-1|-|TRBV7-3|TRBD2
TGTGCCAGCAGCTCACTAGCGGGGAGCTCCTACAATGAGCAGTTCTTC
CASSSLAGSSYNEQFF